There are a few counts of the clone carrying this T cell receptor (beta chain). Antigen: not known. The data were taken from a study of T-cell memory formation after mild COVID-19. In the study overall: The study found TCR clusters largely donor specific. Study-level points and caveats: Some clones that responded were present in memory (sampled pre-infection), which suggests cross-reactive memory joined.

The CDR3 length is 13 residues. The V and J ends lost 3 bases and 4 bases, in that order; junction bases with no gene match: 1. 5'RACE primed from the constant segment yielded TCR alpha and TCR beta cDNA libraries bearing sample barcodes and UMIs. TCRdb re-analysed the 5' RACE reads in MiXCR, keeping a single row per CDR3 protein. The data contain approximately 450,000 distinct CDR3 sequences, about 20% of them singletons. The material sequenced was PBMCs or a T cell subset sorted from them (not recorded which). This TCR was sampled from an adult woman who had mild COVID-19 (a few samples of this study predate the infection). Cell type and time point are not known. V gene TRBV12-3 or TRBV12-4 combines with J gene TRBJ2-3; TRBD2 aligns across 7 bases. The CDR3 DNA follows: TGTGCCAGCAGTTTCGGGGGGTCAGATACGCAGTATTTT. This sequence encodes CASSFGGSDTQYF.